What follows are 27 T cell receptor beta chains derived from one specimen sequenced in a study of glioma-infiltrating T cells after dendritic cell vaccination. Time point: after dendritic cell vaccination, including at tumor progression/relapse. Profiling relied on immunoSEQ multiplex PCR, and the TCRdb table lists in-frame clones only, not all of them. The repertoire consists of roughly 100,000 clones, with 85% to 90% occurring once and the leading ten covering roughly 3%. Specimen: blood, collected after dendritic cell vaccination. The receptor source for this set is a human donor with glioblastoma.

In DNA, the CDR3 is TGTGCCAGCAGTTTGGGTTGGGGCTTGGCGGATACGCAGTATTTT. This codes for CASSLGWGLADTQYF. This chain links TRBV27 with TRBJ2-3, with D maybe TRBD1 (5 bases). V was cut by 3 bases and J by 6 bases, with 16 bases left in between. Germline CDR1 MNHEY, CDR2 SMNVEV (reference sequence). The CDR3 is 15 residues long.

This CDR3 is CASSLGAGGAEAFF. The CDR3 DNA reads as TGCGCCAGCAGCTTGGGGGCGGGGGGCGCTGAAGCTTTCTTT. V gene TRBV5-1 combines with J gene TRBJ1-1; TRBD1 is a possible D gene (6 bases). The CDR3 covers 14 residues. V was pared by 0 bases and J by 6 bases, with 12 bases between. Per germline, CDR1 SGHRS and CDR2 YFSETQ. The complete variable domain, with remaining parts taken from reference TRBV5-1 and TRBJ1-1, reads KAGVTQTPRYLIKTRGQQVTLSCSPISGHRSVSWYQQTPGQGLQFLFEYFSETQRNKGNFPGRFSGRQFSNSRSEMNVSTLELGDSALYLCASSLGAGGAEAFFGQGTRLTVV.

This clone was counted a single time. The chain's CDR3 is CASSAEGGRGSYEQYF. The CDR3 nucleotides read TGTGCCAGCAGCGCGGAAGGTGGCAGGGGATCGTACGAGCAGTACTTC. The V gene is TRBV7-9, the J gene TRBJ2-7; D might be TRBD1 (6 bases). V was shortened by 5 bases and J by 4 bases, with 21 bases between the two germline ends. The CDR3 has 16 amino acids. Germline V gene sequence: CDR1 SEHNR, CDR2 FQNEAQ (reference sequence).

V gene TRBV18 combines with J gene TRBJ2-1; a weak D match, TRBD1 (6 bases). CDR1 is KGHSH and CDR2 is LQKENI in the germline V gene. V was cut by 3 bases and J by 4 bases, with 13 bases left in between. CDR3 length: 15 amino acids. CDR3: CASSPRDTLYNEQFF. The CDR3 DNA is TGTGCCAGCTCACCCCGGGACACGTTATACAATGAGCAGTTCTTC.

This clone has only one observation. The CDR3 spells CASSLVGRRGDTQYF. CDR3 nucleotide sequence: TGTGCCAGCAGCTTGGTGGGGCGCAGGGGAGATACGCAGTATTTT. The rearrangement uses TRBV5-4 and TRBJ2-3; the D gene is possibly TRBD1 (6 bases). Trimming left V 0 bases short and J 5 bases short, with 13 bases between. The CDR3 loop spans 15 amino acids. CDR1 and CDR2 (germline): SGHNT, YYREEE (reference sequence).

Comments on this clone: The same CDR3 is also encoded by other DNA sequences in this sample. CDR3 nucleotides: TGCGCCAGCAGCTTGGTGGGACAGAGAAACACTGAAGCTTTCTTT. It codes for CASSLVGQRNTEAFF. This chain joins TRBV5-1 and TRBJ1-1; TRBD1 matches 7 bases. The J segment lost 2 bases and the V segment lost 0 bases, leaving 4 bases of the junction unmatched. The CDR3 extends over 15 amino acids. Germline V gives CDR1 SGHRS, CDR2 YFSETQ.

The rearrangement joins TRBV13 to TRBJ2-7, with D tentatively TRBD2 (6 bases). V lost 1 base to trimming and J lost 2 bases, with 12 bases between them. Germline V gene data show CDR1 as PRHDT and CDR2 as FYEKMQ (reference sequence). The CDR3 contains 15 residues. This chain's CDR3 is CASSLVSRGPYEQYF. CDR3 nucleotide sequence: TGTGCCAGCAGCTTAGTGTCGCGGGGCCCCTACGAGCAGTACTTC.

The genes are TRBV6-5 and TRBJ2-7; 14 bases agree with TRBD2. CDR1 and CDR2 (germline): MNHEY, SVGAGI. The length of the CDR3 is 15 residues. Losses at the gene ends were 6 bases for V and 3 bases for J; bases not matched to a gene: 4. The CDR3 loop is CASRPGTSGSYEQYF. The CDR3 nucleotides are TGTGCCAGCAGACCCGGGACTAGCGGGAGCTACGAGCAGTACTTC.

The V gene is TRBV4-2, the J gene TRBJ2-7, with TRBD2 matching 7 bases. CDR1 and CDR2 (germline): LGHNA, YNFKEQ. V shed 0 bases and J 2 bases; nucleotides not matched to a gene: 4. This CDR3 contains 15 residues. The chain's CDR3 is CASSQDLSGAYEQYF. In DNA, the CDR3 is TGTGCCAGCAGCCAAGACTTGAGCGGGGCCTACGAGCAGTACTTC.

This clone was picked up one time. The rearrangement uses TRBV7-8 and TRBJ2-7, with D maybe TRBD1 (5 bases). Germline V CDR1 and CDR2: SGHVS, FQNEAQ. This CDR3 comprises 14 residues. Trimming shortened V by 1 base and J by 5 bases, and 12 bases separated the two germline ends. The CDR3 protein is CASSLVRVTDEQYF. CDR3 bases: TGTGCCAGCAGCTTAGTCAGGGTAACCGACGAGCAGTACTTC.

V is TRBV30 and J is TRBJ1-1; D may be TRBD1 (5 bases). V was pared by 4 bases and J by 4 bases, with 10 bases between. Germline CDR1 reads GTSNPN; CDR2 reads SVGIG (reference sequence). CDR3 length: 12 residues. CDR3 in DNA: TGTGCCTGGACCCCAGGGCGCACTGAAGCTTTCTTT. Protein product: CAWTPGRTEAFF.

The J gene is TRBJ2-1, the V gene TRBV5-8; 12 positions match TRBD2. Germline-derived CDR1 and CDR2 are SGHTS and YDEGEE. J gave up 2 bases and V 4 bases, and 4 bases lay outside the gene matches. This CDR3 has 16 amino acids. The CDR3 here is CASSVTSGGAYNEQFF. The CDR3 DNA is TGTGCCAGCAGCGTGACTAGCGGGGGTGCCTACAATGAGCAGTTCTTC.

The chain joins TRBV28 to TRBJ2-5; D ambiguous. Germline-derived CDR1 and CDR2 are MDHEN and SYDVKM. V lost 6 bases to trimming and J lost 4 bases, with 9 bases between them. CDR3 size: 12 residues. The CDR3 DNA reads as TGTGCCAGCAGAAACAGTGGAGAGACCCAGTACTTC. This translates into CASRNSGETQYF.

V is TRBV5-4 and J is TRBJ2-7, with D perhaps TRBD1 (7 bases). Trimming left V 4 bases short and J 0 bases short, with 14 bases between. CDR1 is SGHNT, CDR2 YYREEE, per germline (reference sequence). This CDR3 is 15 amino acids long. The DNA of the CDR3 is TGTGCCAGCAGCCGCGCGGGACAGACCTCCTACGAGCAGTACTTC. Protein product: CASSRAGQTSYEQYF.

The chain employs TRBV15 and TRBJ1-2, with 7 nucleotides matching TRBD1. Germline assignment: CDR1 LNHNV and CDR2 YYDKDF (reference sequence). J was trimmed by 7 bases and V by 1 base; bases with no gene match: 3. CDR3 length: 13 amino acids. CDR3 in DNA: TGTGCCACCAGCAGAGGAGGGGGCGGTGGCTACACCTTC. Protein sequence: CATSRGGGGGYTF.

CDR3 in DNA: TGTGCCAGGGGATCGGGAGGTAACTATGGCTACACCTTC. This translates into CARGSGGNYGYTF. J is TRBJ1-2 and V is TRBV2; D gene ambiguous. Per the germline V gene, CDR1 is SNHLY and CDR2 is FYNNEI. The CDR3 totals 13 residues. Between the trimmed V and J ends, which lost 9 bases and 1 base, there was a span of 12 bases.

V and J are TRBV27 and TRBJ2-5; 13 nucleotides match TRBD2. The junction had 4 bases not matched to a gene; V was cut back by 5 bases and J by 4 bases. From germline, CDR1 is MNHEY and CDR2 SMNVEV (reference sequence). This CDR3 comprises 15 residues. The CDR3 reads CASSRTSGSRETQYF. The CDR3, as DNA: TGTGCCAGCAGTCGGACTAGCGGGAGTAGAGAGACCCAGTACTTC.

CDR3 DNA: TGTGCCAGCAGCTTGGCCGGGACAGGGAACACTGAAGCTTTCTTT. The encoded protein is CASSLAGTGNTEAFF. The V and J genes are TRBV5-5 and TRBJ1-1; 8 positions match TRBD1. V was clipped by 0 bases and J by 1 base; unmatched bases: 2. Looked up from germline, CDR1 is SGHKS and CDR2 is YYEKEE (reference sequence). This CDR3 spans 15 amino acids.

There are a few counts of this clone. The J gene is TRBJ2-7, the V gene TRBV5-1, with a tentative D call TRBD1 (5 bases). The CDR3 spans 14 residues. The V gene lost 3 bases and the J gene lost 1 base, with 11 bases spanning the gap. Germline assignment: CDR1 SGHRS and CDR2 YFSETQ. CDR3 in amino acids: CASSYGHGSYEQYF. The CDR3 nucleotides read TGCGCCAGCAGCTACGGACATGGGTCCTACGAGCAGTACTTC.

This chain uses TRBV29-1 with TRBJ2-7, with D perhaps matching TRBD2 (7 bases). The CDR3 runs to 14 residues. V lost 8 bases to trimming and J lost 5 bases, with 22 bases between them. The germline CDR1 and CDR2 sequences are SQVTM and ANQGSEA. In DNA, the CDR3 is TGCAGCATTCCATTGGGGAGGGGGAGCGACGAGCAGTACTTC. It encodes CSIPLGRGSDEQYF.

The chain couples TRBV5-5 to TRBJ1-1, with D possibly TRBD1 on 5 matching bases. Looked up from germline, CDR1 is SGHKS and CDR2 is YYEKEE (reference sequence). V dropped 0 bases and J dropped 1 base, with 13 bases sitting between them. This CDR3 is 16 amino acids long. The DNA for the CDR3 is TGTGCCAGCAGCTTGGAACGGTGGGGGGAGAACACTGAAGCTTTCTTT. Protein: CASSLERWGENTEAFF.

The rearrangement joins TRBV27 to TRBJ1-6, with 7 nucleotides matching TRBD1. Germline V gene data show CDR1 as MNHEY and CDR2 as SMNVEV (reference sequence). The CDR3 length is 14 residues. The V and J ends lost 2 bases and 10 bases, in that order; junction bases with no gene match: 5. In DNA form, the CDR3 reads TGTGCCAGCAGTTTAACTCCAGGGGGATCACCCCTCCACTTT. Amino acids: CASSLTPGGSPLHF.

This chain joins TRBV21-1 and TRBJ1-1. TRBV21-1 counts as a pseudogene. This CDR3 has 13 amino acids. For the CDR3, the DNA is TGTGCCAGCAGTCCCGTCCCTTCCACTGAAGCTTTCTTT. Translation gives CASSPVPSTEAFF.

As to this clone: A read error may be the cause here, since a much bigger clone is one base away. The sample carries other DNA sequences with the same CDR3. The CDR3 loop is CASSELAGGTDTQYF. CDR3 bases: TGTGCCAGCAGTGAACTAGCGGGGGGCACAGATACGCAGTATTTT. J is TRBJ2-3 and V is TRBV2, with 10 positions matching TRBD2. Germline-derived CDR1 and CDR2 are SNHLY and FYNNEI. The CDR3 is 15 amino acids. The trim removed 2 bases at V and 1 base at J, leaving 0 bases unmatched. Based on the CDR3 plus reference TRBV2 and TRBJ2-3, the full variable domain is EPEVTQTPSHQVTQMGQEVILRCVPISNHLYFYWYRQILGQKVEFLVSFYNNEISEKSEIFDDQFSVERPDGSNFTLKIRSTKLEDSAMYFCASSELAGGTDTQYFGPGTRLTVL.

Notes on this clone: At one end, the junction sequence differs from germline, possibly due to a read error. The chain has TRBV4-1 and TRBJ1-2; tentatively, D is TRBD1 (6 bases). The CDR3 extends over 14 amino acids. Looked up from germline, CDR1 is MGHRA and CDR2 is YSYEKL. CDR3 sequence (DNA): TGCGCCAGCAGCCAAGAGAGGCAGGGGTATGGCTACGCCTTC. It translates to CASSQERQGYGYAF.

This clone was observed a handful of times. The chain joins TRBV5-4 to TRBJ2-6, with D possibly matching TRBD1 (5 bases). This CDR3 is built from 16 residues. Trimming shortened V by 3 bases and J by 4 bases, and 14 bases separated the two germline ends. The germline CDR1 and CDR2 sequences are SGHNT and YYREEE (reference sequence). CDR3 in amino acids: CASSSLVGAGANVLTF. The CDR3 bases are TGTGCCAGCAGCTCCCTAGTAGGGGCGGGGGCCAACGTCCTGACTTTC.

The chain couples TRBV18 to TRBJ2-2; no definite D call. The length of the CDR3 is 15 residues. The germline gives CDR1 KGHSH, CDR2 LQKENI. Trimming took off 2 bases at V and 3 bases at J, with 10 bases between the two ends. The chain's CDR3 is CASSPLMGDTGELFF. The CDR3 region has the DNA TGTGCCAGCTCACCATTGATGGGCGACACCGGGGAGCTGTTTTTT.